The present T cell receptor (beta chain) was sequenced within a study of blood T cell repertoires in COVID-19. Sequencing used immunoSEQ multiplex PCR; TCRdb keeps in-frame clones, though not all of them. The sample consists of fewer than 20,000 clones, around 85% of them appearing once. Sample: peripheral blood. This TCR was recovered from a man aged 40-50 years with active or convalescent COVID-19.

The CDR3 sequence is CASISTTGGEAFF. The CDR3 nucleotides are TGTGCCAGCATTTCTACGACAGGGGGCGAAGCTTTCTTT. The chain uses TRBV12-3 or TRBV12-4 and TRBJ1-1; TRBD1 aligns across 10 bases. Trimming at V came to 7 bases and at J to 8 bases, leaving 7 bases not matched to a gene. This CDR3 is 13 amino acids long.